Given below is one T cell receptor beta chain in context. The study ran its PCR with 60 Vbeta and 13 Jbeta primers. TCRdb keeps only in-frame clones here, not all; method: immunoSEQ multiplex PCR. The sample consists of approximately 280,000 clones, over 85% of them appearing once. The sample is drawn from a study of cytomegalovirus exposure and HLA in healthy donors. After removal of 4 bases from V and 8 bases from J, the junction contained 10 bases not matched to a gene. The CDR3 has 15 residues. Germline V gene data show CDR1 as SGHTA and CDR2 as FQGTGA. The receptor's source is a woman under 30 in good health and CMV-seronegative. The sequenced sample was PBMCs. V usage is TRBV7-3 and J usage is TRBJ2-1; 8 positions agree with TRBD2. The CDR3 reads CASSSHSGEFDEQFF. As DNA, the CDR3 is TGTGCCAGCAGCTCCCATAGCGGGGAGTTCGATGAGCAGTTCTTC.